The rows below give T cell receptor beta chains drawn from one sample of a study of T-cell reconstitution after alpha-beta-depleted transplantation in children. TCRdb redid the calling of the PCR reads with MiXCR, one entry per CDR3 protein. The data contain 550,000 to 600,000 distinct CDR3 sequences, under 30% of them singletons. The specimen was PBMCs, mostly from graft donor cells, collected 360 days after TCRalphabeta/CD19-depleted stem cell transplant. The receptors were sampled from a boy under three years old who had a stem cell transplant for acute myeloid leukemia, so the T cells may come from the graft donor. Both conserved end residues are part of each CDR3. D genes are given only for firm matches. Only some rows state a clone size, as once, few, many or a class for expanded clones.

d_call: .
clone_size: .
j_call: TRBJ2-3
cdr3_length: 15
v_call: TRBV7-2
cdr3_nt: TGTGCCAGCAGCTTAGCGGGGGGGCCAGCAGATACGCAGTATTTT
cdr3_aa: CASSLAGGPADTQYF

d_call: .
clone_size: few
j_call: TRBJ1-1
cdr3_length: 13
v_call: TRBV5-6
cdr3_nt: TGTGCCCCAGAGCAGGGGATGAACACTGAAGCTTTCTTT
cdr3_aa: CAPEQGMNTEAFF

d_call: TRBD2
clone_size: .
j_call: TRBJ2-1
cdr3_length: 16
v_call: TRBV11-2
cdr3_nt: TGTGCCAGCAGCTTCGGGGGGTCGGGCTCCTACAATGAGCAGTTCTTC
cdr3_aa: CASSFGGSGSYNEQFF

d_call: .
clone_size: few
j_call: TRBJ1-5
cdr3_length: 12
v_call: TRBV12-3/TRBV12-4
cdr3_nt: TGTGCCAGCAGTGGGAGTGGGAAGCCCCAGCATTTT
cdr3_aa: CASSGSGKPQHF

d_call: .
clone_size: few
j_call: TRBJ2-3
cdr3_length: 16
v_call: TRBV11-2
cdr3_nt: TGTGCCAGCAGCTTTGGACCGGGACTCGGCACAGATACGCAGTATTTT
cdr3_aa: CASSFGPGLGTDTQYF

d_call: TRBD1
clone_size: .
j_call: TRBJ2-1
cdr3_length: 16
v_call: TRBV7-9
cdr3_nt: TGTGCCAGCAGCTTAGCCGGGACAGGGAGTAACAATGAGCAGTTCTTC
cdr3_aa: CASSLAGTGSNNEQFF

d_call: TRBD1
clone_size: many
j_call: TRBJ2-2
cdr3_length: 14
v_call: TRBV28
cdr3_nt: TGTGCCAGCAGTAGGGGGCTCGGTGGCGGGGAGCTGTTTTTT
cdr3_aa: CASSRGLGGGELFF

d_call: .
clone_size: once
j_call: TRBJ1-6
cdr3_length: 15
v_call: TRBV20-1
cdr3_nt: TGCAGTGCCGCGAACCACGGACAGACGGGGGGGGCCCTCCACTTT
cdr3_aa: CSAANHGQTGGALHF

d_call: .
clone_size: .
j_call: TRBJ1-2
cdr3_length: 13
v_call: TRBV20-1
cdr3_nt: TGCAGTGCTCCTACACGAGGGGATTATGGCTACACCTTC
cdr3_aa: CSAPTRGDYGYTF

d_call: TRBD1
clone_size: .
j_call: TRBJ1-4
cdr3_length: 15
v_call: TRBV20-1
cdr3_nt: TGCAGTGCTAGAGATGAAGGACAGGGGGACGAAAAACTGTTTTTT
cdr3_aa: CSARDEGQGDEKLFF

d_call: .
clone_size: many
j_call: TRBJ2-7
cdr3_length: 12
v_call: TRBV7-2
cdr3_nt: TGTGCCAGCAGCTTAAATGGTTACGAGCAGTACTTC
cdr3_aa: CASSLNGYEQYF

d_call: .
clone_size: few
j_call: TRBJ2-6
cdr3_length: 16
v_call: TRBV6-5
cdr3_nt: TGTGCCAGCAGTTATGGGGGAGCGGGTGGGGCCAACGTCCTGACTTTC
cdr3_aa: CASSYGGAGGANVLTF

d_call: .
clone_size: .
j_call: TRBJ2-5
cdr3_length: 13
v_call: TRBV20-1
cdr3_nt: TGCAGTGCTCTCCCCCCCCCGGTTGAGACCCAGTACTTC
cdr3_aa: CSALPPPVETQYF

d_call: .
clone_size: few
j_call: TRBJ1-1
cdr3_length: 15
v_call: TRBV5-1
cdr3_nt: TGCGCCAGCAGCGGGGGGGAGGCCTTAAACACTGAAGCTTTCTTT
cdr3_aa: CASSGGEALNTEAFF

d_call: .
clone_size: few
j_call: TRBJ1-2
cdr3_length: 13
v_call: TRBV6-1
cdr3_nt: TGTGCCAGCAGTACCTCAGCGAACTATGGCTACACCTTC
cdr3_aa: CASSTSANYGYTF

d_call: TRBD1
clone_size: .
j_call: TRBJ1-5
cdr3_length: 14
v_call: TRBV29-1
cdr3_nt: TGCAGCGTTGCCGGGACAGGGAAAAATCAGCCCCAGCATTTT
cdr3_aa: CSVAGTGKNQPQHF

d_call: .
clone_size: .
j_call: TRBJ2-3
cdr3_length: 16
v_call: TRBV15
cdr3_nt: TGTGCCACTTCCGAATGGCTGCCCCATCCCACAGATACGCAGTATTTT
cdr3_aa: CATSEWLPHPTDTQYF

d_call: .
clone_size: .
j_call: TRBJ1-2
cdr3_length: 12
v_call: TRBV20-1
cdr3_nt: TGCAGTGCTAGAGTCCTGGAGGGAGAGGACACCTTC
cdr3_aa: CSARVLEGEDTF

d_call: .
clone_size: .
j_call: TRBJ2-7
cdr3_length: 14
v_call: TRBV30
cdr3_nt: TGTGCCTGGAGTGTGGGGGGATCCGGGGGCGAGCAGTACTTC
cdr3_aa: CAWSVGGSGGEQYF

d_call: .
clone_size: .
j_call: TRBJ2-3
cdr3_length: 14
v_call: TRBV24-1
cdr3_nt: TGTGCCACCAGTAGACGGATCCGCACAGATACGCAGTATTTT
cdr3_aa: CATSRRIRTDTQYF

d_call: .
clone_size: .
j_call: TRBJ2-1
cdr3_length: 15
v_call: TRBV15
cdr3_nt: TGTGCCACCAGCAGAGATTTCGGGGCCCACAATGAGCAGTTCTTC
cdr3_aa: CATSRDFGAHNEQFF

d_call: .
clone_size: .
j_call: TRBJ1-1
cdr3_length: 14
v_call: TRBV20-1
cdr3_nt: TGCAATGCCCAATGGGAAGGTACGCCAACCGAAGCTTTCTTT
cdr3_aa: CNAQWEGTPTEAFF

d_call: TRBD1
clone_size: .
j_call: TRBJ2-1
cdr3_length: 13
v_call: TRBV18
cdr3_nt: TGTGCCAGCTCACCACCTTCCGGGACAGAAGAGTTCTTC
cdr3_aa: CASSPPSGTEEFF

d_call: .
clone_size: few
j_call: TRBJ1-5
cdr3_length: 12
v_call: TRBV29-1
cdr3_nt: TGCAGCGTTCGGACGGCTAATCAGCCCCAGCATTTT
cdr3_aa: CSVRTANQPQHF

d_call: .
clone_size: .
j_call: TRBJ2-6
cdr3_length: 16
v_call: TRBV9
cdr3_nt: TGTGCCAGCAGCGGCGGACTGAGCTCTGGGGCCAACGTCCTGACTTTC
cdr3_aa: CASSGGLSSGANVLTF

d_call: .
clone_size: few
j_call: TRBJ2-2
cdr3_length: 17
v_call: TRBV2
cdr3_nt: TGTGCCAGCAGTGAAGGCGGGGAAGAGGTTGGGGCCGGGGAGCTGTTTTTT
cdr3_aa: CASSEGGEEVGAGELFF

d_call: TRBD2
clone_size: many
j_call: TRBJ2-3
cdr3_length: 15
v_call: TRBV6-1
cdr3_nt: TGTGCCAGCAGGATAGCGGGCCTGGGCACAGATACGCAGTATTTT
cdr3_aa: CASRIAGLGTDTQYF

d_call: .
clone_size: many
j_call: TRBJ1-3
cdr3_length: 15
v_call: TRBV21-1
cdr3_nt: TGTGCCAGCAGGGGAGACAGCGACTCTGGAAACACCATATATTTT
cdr3_aa: CASRGDSDSGNTIYF

d_call: .
clone_size: many
j_call: TRBJ2-2
cdr3_length: 17
v_call: TRBV28
cdr3_nt: TGTGCCAGCAGTTTACTATATCCAGGAACGAACACCGGGGAGCTGTTTTTT
cdr3_aa: CASSLLYPGTNTGELFF

d_call: TRBD1
clone_size: .
j_call: TRBJ2-7
cdr3_length: 16
v_call: TRBV5-1
cdr3_nt: TGCGCCAGCAGTTCGAATCCGGGACAGGGAGAATACGAGCAGTACTTC
cdr3_aa: CASSSNPGQGEYEQYF

d_call: .
clone_size: .
j_call: TRBJ2-1
cdr3_length: 20
v_call: TRBV12-3/TRBV12-4
cdr3_nt: TGTGCCAGCAGTTTAGCCCCGGCCCGAGGGCTTCGCCAGGAAAACAATGAGCAGTTCTTC
cdr3_aa: CASSLAPARGLRQENNEQFF

d_call: .
clone_size: many
j_call: TRBJ2-3
cdr3_length: 18
v_call: TRBV25-1
cdr3_nt: TGTGCCAGCAGTGACCCCAGGTCCGAGTTGGGGAACACAGATACGCAGTATTTT
cdr3_aa: CASSDPRSELGNTDTQYF

d_call: .
clone_size: .
j_call: TRBJ2-7
cdr3_length: 23
v_call: TRBV30
cdr3_nt: TGTGCCTGGAGTGGCGGGACAGTCACAGGTCCGCTTAAGTTTTGGGGTGAATCCTACGAGCAGTACTTC
cdr3_aa: CAWSGGTVTGPLKFWGESYEQYF

d_call: .
clone_size: .
j_call: TRBJ2-3
cdr3_length: 17
v_call: TRBV5-1
cdr3_nt: TGCGCCAGCAGCTTGCGGGAGATGCGGGGTATGGCAGATACGCAGTATTTT
cdr3_aa: CASSLREMRGMADTQYF

d_call: .
clone_size: many
j_call: TRBJ1-6
cdr3_length: 13
v_call: TRBV12-3/TRBV12-4
cdr3_nt: TGTGCCAGCACCAAAACCTGGAATTCACCCCTCCACTTT
cdr3_aa: CASTKTWNSPLHF

d_call: .
clone_size: few
j_call: TRBJ2-1
cdr3_length: 14
v_call: TRBV20-1
cdr3_nt: TGCAGTGCTACCCGGACAGTGGGATACAATGAGCAGTTCTTC
cdr3_aa: CSATRTVGYNEQFF

d_call: .
clone_size: .
j_call: TRBJ2-4
cdr3_length: 17
v_call: TRBV20-1
cdr3_nt: TGCAGTGCTAGTAGCCGGACAACAACTATAGCCAAAAACATTCAGTACTTC
cdr3_aa: CSASSRTTTIAKNIQYF

d_call: TRBD1
clone_size: .
j_call: TRBJ2-7
cdr3_length: 16
v_call: TRBV20-1
cdr3_nt: TGCAGTGCTAACAAGCCCGCAGGGGGCAGAGGGGCAGAGCAGTACTTC
cdr3_aa: CSANKPAGGRGAEQYF

d_call: .
clone_size: .
j_call: TRBJ2-1
cdr3_length: 12
v_call: TRBV10-3
cdr3_nt: TGTGCCATCAGTGAGTCTTTGTATGAGCAGTTCTTC
cdr3_aa: CAISESLYEQFF

d_call: .
clone_size: .
j_call: TRBJ1-2
cdr3_length: 17
v_call: TRBV5-1
cdr3_nt: TGCGCCAGCAGCTTGACCTCGGGAGGGATCCTTAACTATGGCTACACCTTC
cdr3_aa: CASSLTSGGILNYGYTF

d_call: .
clone_size: many
j_call: TRBJ2-7
cdr3_length: 16
v_call: TRBV15
cdr3_nt: TGTGCCACCAGCAGAGATCGGTCCGCCCGACCTTACGAGCAGTACTTC
cdr3_aa: CATSRDRSARPYEQYF

d_call: TRBD1
clone_size: .
j_call: TRBJ1-2
cdr3_length: 20
v_call: TRBV6-2/TRBV6-3
cdr3_nt: TGTGCCAGCAGTTATGGGACAGGGTTGTTCCGGACTTGGACTAACTATGGCTACACCTTC
cdr3_aa: CASSYGTGLFRTWTNYGYTF

d_call: .
clone_size: few
j_call: TRBJ2-3
cdr3_length: 16
v_call: TRBV4-1
cdr3_nt: TGCGCCAGCAGCCAAGAGTCGAATCTGATCACAGATACGCAGTATTTT
cdr3_aa: CASSQESNLITDTQYF

d_call: .
clone_size: many
j_call: TRBJ1-4
cdr3_length: 15
v_call: TRBV27
cdr3_nt: TGTGCCAGCAGCCCGGACCCCCCCTATGTCGAAAAACTGTTTTTT
cdr3_aa: CASSPDPPYVEKLFF

d_call: .
clone_size: many
j_call: TRBJ2-1
cdr3_length: 16
v_call: TRBV7-2
cdr3_nt: TGTGCCAGCAGCTTCGCGCACGGTCGTAATGGCAATGAGCAGTTCTTC
cdr3_aa: CASSFAHGRNGNEQFF

d_call: .
clone_size: many
j_call: TRBJ2-4
cdr3_length: 13
v_call: TRBV12-3/TRBV12-4
cdr3_nt: TGTGCCAGCAGGACAGAGATCAAAAACATTCAGTACTTC
cdr3_aa: CASRTEIKNIQYF

d_call: .
clone_size: once
j_call: TRBJ2-1
cdr3_length: 17
v_call: TRBV7-6
cdr3_nt: TGTGCCAGCAGCTTAACCCCAGACAAGTTTTCTGGAAATGAGCAGTTCTTC
cdr3_aa: CASSLTPDKFSGNEQFF

d_call: TRBD2
clone_size: .
j_call: TRBJ2-5
cdr3_length: 17
v_call: TRBV20-1
cdr3_nt: TGCAGTGCTAGACCCTGGCTAGCGGGGGGGTACCAAGAGACCCAGTACTTC
cdr3_aa: CSARPWLAGGYQETQYF

d_call: .
clone_size: .
j_call: TRBJ2-1
cdr3_length: 15
v_call: TRBV12-3/TRBV12-4
cdr3_nt: TGTGCCAGCACCCTACGGGGGGCCAGATACAATGAGCAGTTCTTC
cdr3_aa: CASTLRGARYNEQFF

d_call: TRBD2
clone_size: many
j_call: TRBJ2-1
cdr3_length: 16
v_call: TRBV20-1
cdr3_nt: TGCAGTGCTAGAGATCCGCGGGGGGGCAAGGTCGATGAGCAGTTCTTC
cdr3_aa: CSARDPRGGKVDEQFF